The clone carrying this T cell receptor (beta chain) was counted once. This table comes from immunoSEQ multiplex PCR, and its TCRdb copy is limited to in-frame clones, with some not included. Of tens of thousands of clones in the sample, over 65% were seen once. The sample comes from a study of blood T cell repertoires in COVID-19. The sequence was collected from a woman aged 70-85 years with acute or convalescent COVID-19. The sequenced sample consisted of peripheral blood.

CDR3 in amino acids: CATSNGQGNFNEQFF. The CDR3 nucleotides are TGTGCCACCAGCAACGGGCAGGGAAACTTCAATGAGCAGTTCTTC. The chain links TRBV15 to TRBJ2-1; a possible D gene is TRBD1 (5 bases). The CDR3 has 15 residues. In germline, CDR1 is LNHNV, CDR2 YYDKDF (reference sequence). With 4 bases removed from V and 6 bases from J, the gap between germline ends came to 16 bases.